The T cell receptor beta chain under discussion was sequenced for a study of CD4 T cells in relation to SARS-CoV-2 and coronaviruses. Produced via immunoSEQ multiplex PCR; TCRdb's table is partial and in-frame only. The table shows around 65,000 clones, with around 87% occurring only once. The unexposed donors gave CD4+ T cells in about 2010-2019, prior to COVID-19. The CDR3 length is 13 residues. V was shortened by 1 base and J by 10 bases, with 8 bases between the two germline ends. Germline assignment: CDR1 SNHLY and CDR2 FYNNEI. The receptor comes from a human donor in good health. The chain employs TRBV2 and TRBJ1-6; D gene ambiguous. The sequenced sample was memory CD4+ T cells from PBMCs. In DNA form, the CDR3 reads TGTGCCAGCAGTGAAGAAGGCGGCTCACCCCTCCACTTT. Protein: CASSEEGGSPLHF.